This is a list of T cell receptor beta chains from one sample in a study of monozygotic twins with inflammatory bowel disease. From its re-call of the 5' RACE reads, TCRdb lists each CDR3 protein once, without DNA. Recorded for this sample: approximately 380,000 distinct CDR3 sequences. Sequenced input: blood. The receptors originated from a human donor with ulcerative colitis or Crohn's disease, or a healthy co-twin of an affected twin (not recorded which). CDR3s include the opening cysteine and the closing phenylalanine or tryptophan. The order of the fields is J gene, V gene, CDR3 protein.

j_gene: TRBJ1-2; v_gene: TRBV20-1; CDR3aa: CSASRRGPYGYTF
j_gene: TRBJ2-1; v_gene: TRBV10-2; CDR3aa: CASKRGRGEGNEQFF
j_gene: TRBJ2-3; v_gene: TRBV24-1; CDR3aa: CATRTGTTSTDTQYF
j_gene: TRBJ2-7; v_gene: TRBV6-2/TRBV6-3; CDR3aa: CASSFRVTSYEQYF
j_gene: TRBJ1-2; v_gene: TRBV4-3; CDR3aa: CASSQVSGDYGYTF
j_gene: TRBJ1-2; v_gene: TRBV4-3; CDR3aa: CASSQVGVNGDYGYTF
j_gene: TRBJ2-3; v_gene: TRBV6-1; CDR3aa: CASSERRSSTDTQYF
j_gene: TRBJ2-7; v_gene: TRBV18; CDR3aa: CASSPPGLPYEQYF
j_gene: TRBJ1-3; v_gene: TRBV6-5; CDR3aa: CASSYSIGGNTIYF
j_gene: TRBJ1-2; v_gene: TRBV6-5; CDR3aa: CASTGGYGYTF
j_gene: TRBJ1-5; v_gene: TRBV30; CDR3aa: CAWSGGEQPQHF
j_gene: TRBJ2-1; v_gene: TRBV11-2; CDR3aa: CASSLLQGAGNEQFF
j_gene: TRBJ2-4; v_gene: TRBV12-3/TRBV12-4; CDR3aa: CASSLQSGTARNIQYF
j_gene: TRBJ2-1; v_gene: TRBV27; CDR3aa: CASSLSPVDNEQFF
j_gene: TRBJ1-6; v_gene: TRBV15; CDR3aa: CATGRGSGNSPLHF
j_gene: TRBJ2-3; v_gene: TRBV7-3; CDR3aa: CASSHVHPQGDPDTQYF
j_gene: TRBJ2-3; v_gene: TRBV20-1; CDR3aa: CSARQTGTSTDTQYF
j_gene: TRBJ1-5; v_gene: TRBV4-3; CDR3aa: CASSQVHRASQPQHF
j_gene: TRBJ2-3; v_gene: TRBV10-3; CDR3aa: CAICAAGSTDTQYF
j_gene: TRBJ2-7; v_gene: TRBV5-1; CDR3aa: CASSLGSGLTTNEQYF
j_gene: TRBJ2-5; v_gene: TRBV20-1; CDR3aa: CSASWFGETQYF
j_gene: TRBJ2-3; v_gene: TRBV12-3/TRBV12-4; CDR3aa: CASSRTGLTDTQYF
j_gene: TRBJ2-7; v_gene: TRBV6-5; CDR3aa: CASSYEVVDSSYEQYF
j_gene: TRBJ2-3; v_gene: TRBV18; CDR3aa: CASSPLNQGSTDTQYF
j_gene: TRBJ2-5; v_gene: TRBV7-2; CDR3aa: CASSLGGWQETQYF
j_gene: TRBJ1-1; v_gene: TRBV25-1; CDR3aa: CASSVGLGNTEAFF
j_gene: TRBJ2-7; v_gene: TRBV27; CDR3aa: CASSWTSGGYEQYF
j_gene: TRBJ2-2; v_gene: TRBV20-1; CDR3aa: CSARGQVINTGELFF
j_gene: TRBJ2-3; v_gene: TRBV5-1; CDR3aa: CASSTGTGEDTQYF
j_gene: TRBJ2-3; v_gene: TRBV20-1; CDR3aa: CSAGHPSGGAKRIVTDTQYF
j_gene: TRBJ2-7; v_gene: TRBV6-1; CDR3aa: CASERGDRAYEQYF
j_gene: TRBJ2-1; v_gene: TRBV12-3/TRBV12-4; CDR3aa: CASRNDYNEQFF
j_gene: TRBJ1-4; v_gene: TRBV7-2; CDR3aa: CASSWTTGGNEKLFF
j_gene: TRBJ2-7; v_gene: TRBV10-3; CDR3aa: CAISVEGGVQYF
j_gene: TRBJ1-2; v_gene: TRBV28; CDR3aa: CASSPRTGISYTF
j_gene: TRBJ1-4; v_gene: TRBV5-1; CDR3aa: CASSRDTNEKLFF
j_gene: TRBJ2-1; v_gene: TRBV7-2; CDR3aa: CASSSWGRTNEQFF
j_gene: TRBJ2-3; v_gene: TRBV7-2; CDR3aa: CASSLGYSFTDTQYF
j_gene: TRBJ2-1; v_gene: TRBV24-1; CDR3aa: CATSRGSPSYNEQFF
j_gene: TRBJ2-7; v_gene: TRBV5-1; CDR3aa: CASSSGQGAWNEQYF
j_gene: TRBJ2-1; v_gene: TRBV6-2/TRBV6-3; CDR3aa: CASSSGGVNEQVF
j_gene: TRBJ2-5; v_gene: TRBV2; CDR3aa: CASSELPGLMRETQYF
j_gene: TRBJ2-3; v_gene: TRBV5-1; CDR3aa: CASSYGQGPPTSTDTQYF
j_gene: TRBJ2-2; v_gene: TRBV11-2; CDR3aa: CASSLTPTGGELFF
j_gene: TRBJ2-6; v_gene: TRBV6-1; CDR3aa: CASSGQVSGANVLTF